This T cell receptor (beta chain) was captured in a study of blood T cell repertoires in COVID-19. In the original workflow: Scientists estimated how many nucleated cells there were by amplifying reference gene primers. Libraries were prepared by immunoSEQ multiplex PCR; TCRdb keeps only in-frame clonotypes and omits some of them. For V, J and clone size, that table is used; D and trimming come from the DNA. The table lists tens of thousands of clones, approximately 88% of them singletons. Per the germline V gene, CDR1 is KGHDR and CDR2 is SFDVKD. This CDR3 comprises 12 residues. The germline V and J ends were trimmed by 7 bases and 0 bases, with 4 bases remaining between them.

J is TRBJ2-3 and V is TRBV24-1; D gene ambiguous. The sample consisted of peripheral blood. The source of this sequence is a human donor in a cohort sampled during active COVID-19. CDR3 amino acids: CATSLSTDTQYF. The CDR3 coding sequence is TGTGCCACCAGCTTAAGCACAGATACGCAGTATTTT.